The 29 T cell receptor beta chains reported below all come from one sample, sequenced in a study of cytomegalovirus exposure and HLA in healthy donors. Primers: 60 Vbeta forward and 13 Jbeta reverse. TCRdb keeps only in-frame clones here, not all; method: immunoSEQ multiplex PCR. The table shows more than 140,000 clones, with 75% occurring only once. The sequencing input was PBMCs. All receptors come from a middle-aged man in good health and CMV-seronegative.

The V call is TRBV9, the J call TRBJ2-3, with 8 bases fitting TRBD2. The CDR3 is 17 amino acids. Germline V gene sequence: CDR1 SGDLS, CDR2 YYNGEE. Trimming cost V 3 bases and J 5 bases; bases outside gene matches: 14. The CDR3 DNA reads as TGTGCCAGCAGCGATCCGAGGCGGGGGGTATTTAAAGATACGCAGTATTTT. Translation: CASSDPRRGVFKDTQYF.

The chain carries TRBV19 and TRBJ1-4; TRBD1 matches at 9 bases. The CDR3 is 15 amino acids. V lost 6 bases to trimming and J lost 14 bases; unmatched junction nucleotides: 16. Germline values: CDR1 LNHDA, CDR2 SQIVND (reference sequence). CDR3 sequence (DNA): TGTGCCAGTAGAACCAACGGGGACAGGGTATCAGAGCTGTTTTTT. This gives the protein CASRTNGDRVSELFF.

The chain combines TRBV11-2 with TRBJ2-7; 7 bases fit TRBD1. Germline CDR1 is SGHAT and CDR2 is FQNNGV. The CDR3 loop spans 13 amino acids. V lost 6 bases and J lost 4; bases outside the gene matches: 6. The CDR3, as DNA: TGTGCCAGCAGAACGACAGGGTTTTACGAGCAGTACTTC. The encoded protein is CASRTTGFYEQYF.

The DNA of the CDR3 is TGTGCCAGCAGCAAGGTCGGGGGATCCAACTATGGCTACACCTTC. This encodes CASSKVGGSNYGYTF. This chain joins TRBV21-1 and TRBJ1-2. TRBV21-1 is a pseudogene segment. The CDR3 covers 15 residues.

The J gene is TRBJ2-1, the V gene TRBV5-1; possible D gene TRBD1, 8 bases. The CDR3 is made up of 15 amino acids. Germline V gene data show CDR1 as SGHRS and CDR2 as YFSETQ. With 3 bases removed from V and 7 bases from J, the gap between germline ends came to 17 bases. Here the CDR3 DNA reads TGCGCCAGCAGCTCCAGGACAGGGAGGGGAAATGAGCAGTTCTTC. Its translation is CASSSRTGRGNEQFF.

The chain recombines TRBV27 with TRBJ2-5; D gene ambiguous. TRBJ2-7 explains the end of the DNA better; the J call may be wrong. This CDR3 has 15 amino acids. CDR1 is MNHEY and CDR2 is SMNVEV in the germline V gene (reference sequence). For the CDR3, the DNA is TGTGCCAGCAGCCGGTTATTAGCCGCTTCCTACGAGCAGTACTTC. This gives the protein CASSRLLAASYEQYF.

The genes are TRBV5-8 and TRBJ1-2; D possibly corresponds to TRBD1 (6 bases). Germline V gene lookup returns CDR1 SGHTS and CDR2 YDEGEE. There are 14 residues in the CDR3. V lost 4 bases to trimming and J lost 4 bases, with 14 bases between them. The CDR3 is CASSLNGGLYGYTF. CDR3 nucleotide sequence: TGTGCCAGCAGCCTTAACGGGGGGCTCTATGGCTACACCTTC.

The J gene is TRBJ2-3, the V gene TRBV5-1; possible D gene TRBD1, 6 bases. CDR3 size: 15 residues. V was shortened by 4 bases and J by 3 bases, with 15 bases between the two germline ends. Germline values: CDR1 SGHRS, CDR2 YFSETQ. The CDR3 DNA sequence: TGCGCCAGCAGCGTGTCCCGCAGGGGAACAGATACGCAGTATTTT. Residues: CASSVSRRGTDTQYF.

The chain carries TRBV5-4 and TRBJ2-1; the match to TRBD2 covers 8 bases. In germline, CDR1 is SGHNT, CDR2 YYREEE (reference sequence). Trimming took 2 bases from V and 1 from J; bases not matched to a gene: 2. CDR3 size: 15 residues. The CDR3 DNA sequence: TGTGCCAGCAGCTTACCTAGCGGGTCCTACAATGAGCAGTTCTTC. This translates into CASSLPSGSYNEQFF.

The chain links TRBV27 to TRBJ1-2, with 10 bases aligning to TRBD1. CDR1 MNHEY and CDR2 SMNVEV come from the germline V gene (reference sequence). This CDR3 has 14 amino acids. The J segment lost 7 bases and the V segment lost 4 bases, leaving 6 bases of the junction unmatched. CDR3 DNA sequence: TGTGCCAGCAGTTCCGGGACAGGGGTCGGTGGCTACACCTTC. Protein: CASSSGTGVGGYTF.

The genes are TRBV27 and TRBJ2-1, with a tentative D call TRBD1 (6 bases). Trimming stripped 9 bases from V and 3 bases from J, with 12 bases between. The germline V gene encodes CDR1 MNHEY and CDR2 SMNVEV (reference sequence). The CDR3 covers 13 residues. The chain's CDR3 is CASNSGVYNEQFF. The CDR3 nucleotides read TGTGCCAGTAACTCAGGGGTCTACAATGAGCAGTTCTTC.

The chain couples TRBV7-2 to TRBJ1-5, with D unclear. With 1 base removed from V and 0 bases from J, the gap between germline ends came to 4 bases. The germline V gene has CDR1 SGHTA and CDR2 FQGNSA. This CDR3 has 14 residues. The CDR3 spells CASSLGNSNQPQHF. The DNA for the CDR3 is TGTGCCAGCAGCTTAGGTAATAGCAATCAGCCCCAGCATTTT.

The rearrangement joins TRBV6-5 to TRBJ2-1; 7 bases are shared with TRBD1. Looked up from germline, CDR1 is MNHEY and CDR2 is SVGAGI. V lost 8 bases, J lost 4 bases, and 8 bases stayed unmatched. The CDR3 has 14 amino acids. The CDR3 region is CASCGDSRYNEQFF. The CDR3 nucleotides are TGTGCCAGCTGTGGGGACAGCCGATACAATGAGCAGTTCTTC.

The V call is TRBV5-1, the J call TRBJ2-7, with D unclear. V lost 4 bases, J lost 7 bases, and 18 bases lay in between. The germline gives CDR1 SGHRS, CDR2 YFSETQ. This CDR3 spans 14 amino acids. The CDR3 DNA follows: TGCGCCAGCAGCCCGGAAGTATTTGCGAGGGAGCAGTACTTC. Translated, it gives CASSPEVFAREQYF. The full variable domain, its missing parts supplied by reference TRBV5-1 and TRBJ2-7, is KAGVTQTPRYLIKTRGQQVTLSCSPISGHRSVSWYQQTPGQGLQFLFEYFSETQRNKGNFPGRFSGRQFSNSRSEMNVSTLELGDSALYLCASSPEVFAREQYFGPGTRLTVT.

The J gene is TRBJ1-5, the V gene TRBV28, with 8 bases lining up with TRBD1. The ends lost 7 bases at V and 2 bases at J; junction bases unmatched: 10. This CDR3 contains 16 residues. Germline V CDR1 and CDR2: MDHEN, SYDVKM. CDR3 in DNA: TGTGCCAGCAATCCTGACAGGGGACTACGCAATCAGCCCCAGCATTTT. Residues: CASNPDRGLRNQPQHF.

V is TRBV5-6 and J is TRBJ1-1, with 7 bases matching TRBD1. This CDR3 has 15 residues. Per germline, CDR1 SGHDT and CDR2 YYEEEE. The J segment lost 1 base and the V segment lost 0 bases, leaving 3 bases of the junction unmatched. The CDR3 loop is CASSLGSGGNTEAFF. CDR3 DNA sequence: TGTGCCAGCAGCTTGGGTTCAGGGGGGAACACTGAAGCTTTCTTT.

The chain recombines TRBV28 with TRBJ1-2, with D tentatively TRBD1 (5 bases). The length of the CDR3 is 13 residues. Per the germline V gene, CDR1 is MDHEN and CDR2 is SYDVKM. Trimming shortened V by 1 base and J by 8 bases, and 11 bases separated the two germline ends. CDR3 loop: CASSLSAGLGYTF. The DNA of the CDR3 is TGTGCCAGCAGTTTATCGGCAGGGCTAGGCTACACCTTC.

The V gene is TRBV7-6, the J gene TRBJ2-7, with a weak D call TRBD1 (6 bases). The germline V gene encodes CDR1 SGHVS and CDR2 FNYEAQ. The ends were cut back, 1 base at V and 7 bases at J, with 11 bases in the middle. The CDR3 length is 13 residues. CDR3 coding DNA: TGTGCCAGCAGCTTAGTCGGACAGCGGGAGCAGTACTTC. It codes for CASSLVGQREQYF.

This clone has just a few counts. The chain recombines TRBV2 with TRBJ2-6, with D perhaps matching TRBD1 (5 bases). Germline V lookup: CDR1 SNHLY, CDR2 FYNNEI. The CDR3 loop spans 15 amino acids. V was pared by 1 base and J by 13 bases, with 17 bases between. CDR3 sequence (DNA): TGTGCCAGCAGTGAAGAAGGGGCGGCAGTGTCGGTCCTGACTTTC. Residues: CASSEEGAAVSVLTF. Variable domain in full (rest from reference TRBV2 and TRBJ2-6): EPEVTQTPSHQVTQMGQEVILRCVPISNHLYFYWYRQILGQKVEFLVSFYNNEISEKSEIFDDQFSVERPDGSNFTLKIRSTKLEDSAMYFCASSEEGAAVSVLTFGAGSRLTVL.

V and J are TRBV4-3 and TRBJ2-5; tentatively, D is TRBD2 (6 bases). Germline loops: CDR1 LGHNA, CDR2 YSLEER. The CDR3 loop spans 17 amino acids. Trimming removed 0 bases from V and 1 base from J, with 15 bases in between. The CDR3 nucleotides are TGCGCCAGCAGCCAAGATGTACGTGGACTACCCCAAGAGACCCAGTACTTC. Amino acid sequence: CASSQDVRGLPQETQYF.

J is TRBJ1-1 and V is TRBV6-5, with TRBD1 matching over 7 bases. Per germline, CDR1 MNHEY and CDR2 SVGAGI. V was pared by 3 bases and J by 11 bases, with 18 bases of the junction left unmatched. The length of the CDR3 is 16 residues. The CDR3 bases are TGTGCCAGCAGTTATAGTCGGGCTCAGGGGGATCGGAAGGCTTTCTTT. This sequence encodes CASSYSRAQGDRKAFF.

The chain carries TRBV5-1 and TRBJ2-3, with D possibly being TRBD2 (7 bases). The CDR3 covers 16 residues. Germline V gene data show CDR1 as SGHRS and CDR2 as YFSETQ. V shed 4 bases and J shed 0 bases, with 15 bases lying between them. Here the CDR3 DNA reads TGCGCCAGCAGCATCCCGAAGGGGGGGAGCACAGATACGCAGTATTTT. Translated, it gives CASSIPKGGSTDTQYF. Full variable domain (rest looked up from reference TRBV5-1 and TRBJ2-3): KAGVTQTPRYLIKTRGQQVTLSCSPISGHRSVSWYQQTPGQGLQFLFEYFSETQRNKGNFPGRFSGRQFSNSRSEMNVSTLELGDSALYLCASSIPKGGSTDTQYFGPGTRLTVL.

This clone was seen a handful of times. The V and J genes are TRBV4-1 and TRBJ1-2; no clear D gene. In germline, CDR1 is MGHRA, CDR2 YSYEKL. V lost 0 bases, J lost 1 base, and 6 bases lay in between. This CDR3 is built from 14 residues. CDR3 residues: CASSQESFNYGYTF. The CDR3 DNA follows: TGCGCCAGCAGCCAAGAATCCTTTAACTATGGCTACACCTTC.

The rearrangement uses TRBV7-9 and TRBJ1-5; 9 bases match TRBD1. J was trimmed by 6 bases and V by 0 bases; bases with no gene match: 3. Germline-derived CDR1 and CDR2 are SEHNR and FQNEAQ (reference sequence). CDR3 length: 15 residues. CDR3 in DNA: TGTGCCAGCAGCTTAGCGGGACAGGGAACTCAGCCCCAGCATTTT. Residues: CASSLAGQGTQPQHF.

This rearrangement joins TRBV28 to TRBJ1-2; a weak D match, TRBD1 (6 bases). Germline CDR1 reads MDHEN; CDR2 reads SYDVKM. The CDR3 is made up of 13 amino acids. V was pared by 3 bases and J by 6 bases, with 11 bases between. The CDR3 loop is CASSLGQGHGYTF. The DNA for the CDR3 is TGTGCCAGCAGTTTGGGGCAGGGGCATGGCTACACCTTC.

The V and J genes are TRBV2 and TRBJ1-4; the D gene is possibly TRBD1 (5 bases). This CDR3 spans 12 amino acids. From germline, CDR1 is SNHLY and CDR2 FYNNEI. V lost 6 bases and J lost 6, with 8 bases in between. The CDR3 coding sequence is TGTGCCAGCAGGGACATTTATGAAAAACTGTTTTTT. Its translation: CASRDIYEKLFF.

V gene TRBV7-2 combines with J gene TRBJ2-3; TRBD2 might be the D (6 bases). The germline V gene has CDR1 SGHTA and CDR2 FQGNSA. The CDR3 loop spans 16 amino acids. Trimming removed 9 bases at V and 0 bases at J, with 19 bases between. The CDR3 sequence is CASTTWAGRSTDTQYF. The CDR3 coding sequence is TGTGCCAGTACGACGTGGGCGGGGCGGAGCACAGATACGCAGTATTTT.

The chain combines TRBV7-9 with TRBJ2-7; 9 positions match TRBD1. CDR1 is SEHNR, CDR2 FQNEAQ, per germline (reference sequence). There are 13 residues in the CDR3. After removal of 11 bases from V and 4 bases from J, the junction contained 9 bases not matched to a gene. CDR3 region: CAWHGTGLYEQYF. For the CDR3, the DNA is TGTGCCTGGCACGGGACAGGGTTGTACGAGCAGTACTTC.

The chain joins TRBV5-1 to TRBJ1-2; D is ambiguous. Germline V CDR1 and CDR2: SGHRS, YFSETQ. Trimming stripped 4 bases from V and 4 bases from J, with 11 bases between. CDR3 length equals 13 residues. This chain's CDR3 is CASSPPGSYGYTF. The CDR3 DNA reads TGCGCCAGCAGCCCCCCTGGGAGCTATGGCTACACCTTC.